One and the same sample provided the 27 T cell receptor beta chains below, sequenced in a study of T-cell reconstitution after alpha-beta-depleted transplantation in children. Preparation of the TCRbeta library used unique molecular identifiers. TCRdb itself ran the PCR reads through MiXCR, one entry per CDR3 protein. The table has over 80,000 distinct CDR3 sequences, 20% to 25% seen once. This specimen consisted of PBMCs, obtained before TCRalphabeta/CD19-depleted stem cell transplant. The receptors were sampled from a boy younger than 10 with acute lymphoblastic leukemia, due to receive a stem cell transplant.

This chain uses TRBV7-9 with TRBJ1-5; possibly TRBD1 for D (5 bases). Trimming pared 10 bases from V and 0 bases from J, leaving 13 bases between. CDR3 length: 14 residues. The germline V gene encodes CDR1 SEHNR and CDR2 FQNEAQ (reference sequence). CDR3 DNA: TGTGCCACTGGGGCTGACTATAGCAATCAGCCCCAGCATTTT. It is translated as CATGADYSNQPQHF.

As to this clonotype: Relative to the germline gene, one junction end is altered; a read error may explain this. The CDR3 here is CSAQRESSEQYF. As DNA, the CDR3 is TGCAGCGCACAGCGGGAGTCCTCCGAGCAGTACTTC. The rearrangement links TRBV29-1 to TRBJ2-7, with 8 bases identical to TRBD2. CDR1 and CDR2 from the germline V gene are SQVTM and ANQGSEA. CDR3 size: 12 residues.

This clonotype showed up just a few times. This chain links TRBV5-1 with TRBJ2-3, with 9 bases lining up with TRBD2. Germline V gene lookup returns CDR1 SGHRS and CDR2 YFSETQ. The ends lost 2 bases at V and 6 bases at J; junction bases unmatched: 13. The CDR3 contains 17 residues. The CDR3 here is CASSLLTSGGAGDTQYF. The CDR3 nucleotides read TGCGCCAGCAGCTTACTGACTAGCGGAGGGGCAGGGGATACGCAGTATTTT.

The V call is TRBV11-2, the J call TRBJ2-2, with TRBD2 as a possible D gene (6 bases). The V end was cut by 7 bases, the J end by 3 bases, with 15 bases between. In germline, CDR1 is SGHAT, CDR2 FQNNGV. The CDR3 length is 15 residues. CDR3 DNA sequence: TGTGCCAGCAAGGCCGGGGTAGCGGACACCGGGGAGCTGTTTTTT. The encoded protein is CASKAGVADTGELFF.

The rearrangement links TRBV12-3 or TRBV12-4 to TRBJ1-2, with a weak D call TRBD1 (6 bases). Trimming stripped 5 bases from V and 6 bases from J, with 16 bases between. The CDR3 is 14 residues long. CDR3 sequence (DNA): TGTGCCAGCAGTATATACAGGGTCGGGAATGGCTACACCTTC. Its translation: CASSIYRVGNGYTF.

At least ten counts were recorded for this clonotype. This chain connects TRBV7-2 to TRBJ2-3; 10 bases agree with TRBD1. Germline lookup yields CDR1 SGHTA and CDR2 FQGNSA. The CDR3 extends over 16 amino acids. The V and J ends lost 2 bases and 4 bases, in that order; junction bases with no gene match: 6. The CDR3 DNA reads as TGTGCCAGCAGCTTATTAGGGGACAGGGGTGCAGATACGCAGTATTTT. It yields the protein CASSLLGDRGADTQYF.

Concerning this clonotype: One base away lies a much larger clone, so this may be a sequencing read error. V is TRBV20-1 and J is TRBJ2-3; 8 positions match TRBD2. The CDR3 runs 18 residues. Per germline, CDR1 DFQATT and CDR2 SNEGSKA (reference sequence). This chain's CDR3 is CNARGEVRGLASTDTQYF. The CDR3 DNA reads TGCAATGCTAGAGGGGAGGTGAGAGGACTAGCAAGCACAGATACGCAGTATTTT.

This clonotype was counted a few times. The rearrangement links TRBV12-3 or TRBV12-4 to TRBJ2-3; 10 bases are shared with TRBD2. J gave up 6 bases and V 4 bases, and 10 bases lay outside the gene matches. The CDR3 has 16 amino acids. The CDR3 spells CASSYVGSGRSDTQYF. CDR3 DNA: TGTGCCAGCAGTTATGTCGGTAGCGGGAGGTCTGATACGCAGTATTTT.

V is TRBV3-1 and J is TRBJ2-2; no reliable D call. The germline V and J ends were trimmed by 4 bases and 3 bases, with 9 bases remaining between them. The CDR3 has 14 residues. From germline, CDR1 is LGHDT and CDR2 YNNKEL (reference sequence). The CDR3 sequence: CASSPLGDTGELFF. Written as DNA, the CDR3 is TGTGCCAGCAGCCCACTTGGGGACACCGGGGAGCTGTTTTTT.

The rearrangement links TRBV25-1 to TRBJ2-7; D is undetermined. The CDR3 runs to 13 residues. Trimming took 3 bases from V and 0 from J, leaving 6 bases between them. CDR1 and CDR2 from the germline V gene are MGHDK and SYGVNS. The CDR3 DNA sequence: TGTGCCAGCAGTGATATCGACTCCTACGAGCAGTACTTC. Translating gives CASSDIDSYEQYF.

The chain uses TRBV10-2 and TRBJ2-5; 7 bases line up with TRBD2. Germline V gene sequence: CDR1 WSHSY, CDR2 SAAADI. Trimming cost V 6 bases and J 2 bases; bases outside gene matches: 9. The CDR3 loop spans 15 amino acids. CDR3 protein: CASRKASGGQETQYF. CDR3 DNA sequence: TGCGCCAGCAGAAAGGCTAGCGGAGGGCAAGAGACCCAGTACTTC.

This clonotype was counted at least ten times. This sequence joins TRBV4-1 and TRBJ2-5; unclear D gene. Germline CDR1 MGHRA, CDR2 YSYEKL. Between the trimmed V and J ends, which lost 0 bases and 5 bases, there was a span of 13 bases. This CDR3 spans 15 amino acids. The CDR3 DNA sequence: TGCGCCAGCAGCCAAGATCCCTGGCAAGCGGAGACCCAGTACTTC. Its translation: CASSQDPWQAETQYF.

This clonotype was counted between two and nine times. The rearrangement uses TRBV9 and TRBJ2-2; no clear D gene. This CDR3 is 15 amino acids long. CDR1 and CDR2 (germline): SGDLS, YYNGEE. Deletions cut 0 bases from V and 5 bases from J, with 11 bases between. This CDR3 is CASSVVVEGTGELFF. The CDR3 DNA reads as TGTGCCAGCAGCGTAGTTGTGGAAGGGACCGGGGAGCTGTTTTTT.

The chain couples TRBV5-1 to TRBJ2-1; 9 nucleotides line up with TRBD1. The germline CDR1 and CDR2 sequences are SGHRS and YFSETQ. The CDR3 contains 15 residues. J gave up 5 bases and V 3 bases, and 6 bases lay outside the gene matches. The CDR3 sequence is CASSWTGDADNEQFF. The DNA for the CDR3 is TGCGCCAGCAGCTGGACAGGGGACGCAGACAATGAGCAGTTCTTC.

In this sample, this clonotype turned up a few times. The chain links TRBV6-4 to TRBJ2-6; tentatively, D is TRBD2 (5 bases). CDR1 and CDR2 (germline): MRHNA, SNTAGT. The CDR3 has 16 residues. Trimming stripped 0 bases from V and 0 bases from J, with 6 bases between. The DNA for the CDR3 is TGTGCCAGCAGTGACTCGAGCGGCTCTGGGGCCAACGTCCTGACTTTC. Amino acid sequence: CASSDSSGSGANVLTF.

This sequence joins TRBV27 and TRBJ2-7; 7 bases are a match to TRBD1. This CDR3 comprises 15 residues. V shed 5 bases, J shed 2 bases, and the junction held 9 bases outside the gene matches. CDR1 MNHEY and CDR2 SMNVEV come from the germline V gene (reference sequence). The CDR3 spells CASSLTGTATYEQYF. For the CDR3, the DNA is TGTGCCAGCAGTCTCACCGGGACAGCTACCTACGAGCAGTACTTC.

The V gene is TRBV19, the J gene TRBJ2-3; no clear D gene. Per the germline V gene, CDR1 is LNHDA and CDR2 is SQIVND (reference sequence). V shed 0 bases and J shed 6 bases, with 13 bases lying between them. The CDR3 has 15 residues. The DNA for the CDR3 is TGTGCCAGTAGTATAGATGGAGTGGCGGAGGATACGCAGTATTTT. Its translation is CASSIDGVAEDTQYF.

Ten or more counts support this clonotype. J is TRBJ2-7 and V is TRBV12-3 or TRBV12-4; D is possibly TRBD2 (7 bases). The length of the CDR3 is 17 residues. V was cut by 2 bases and J by 3 bases, with 20 bases left in between. The DNA of the CDR3 is TGTGCCAGCAGTTTAAGGACAACAGGGAGGGGCGGCTACGAGCAGTACTTC. As protein: CASSLRTTGRGGYEQYF.

In its sample, this clonotype was seen a few times. The gene calls are TRBV7-9 and TRBJ2-3; D is perhaps TRBD2 (6 bases). CDR3 length: 15 residues. The V and J ends lost 1 base and 4 bases respectively, with 12 bases between them. CDR1 SEHNR and CDR2 FQNEAQ come from the germline V gene (reference sequence). In nucleotides, the CDR3 is TGTGCCAGCAGCTTAGTCGGGAGTGGCGCAGATACGCAGTATTTT. Its translation: CASSLVGSGADTQYF.

This clonotype was recorded many times. J is TRBJ2-3 and V is TRBV3-1; 8 bases align to TRBD2. The CDR3 contains 17 residues. With V trimmed by 5 bases and J by 1 base, 11 bases remained unmatched. The germline V gene has CDR1 LGHDT and CDR2 YNNKEL (reference sequence). The CDR3 protein is CASSGSELAEGTDTQYF. The DNA of the CDR3 is TGTGCCAGCAGCGGATCCGAACTAGCGGAGGGCACAGATACGCAGTATTTT.

To note about this clonotype: Since no conserved phenylalanine or tryptophan closes the CDR3, a read error is the likely cause. The rearrangement joins TRBV11-2 to TRBJ1-6; no firm D call. Trimming removed 0 bases from V and 13 bases from J, with 16 bases in between. CDR1 is SGHAT, CDR2 FQNNGV, per germline. The CDR3 extends over 15 amino acids. The CDR3 DNA reads TGTGCCAGCAGCTTAGATCGGGGATGGATCCGGCCCCTCCACCTT. This translates into CASSLDRGWIRPLHL.

The genes are TRBV30 and TRBJ2-2; D remains unclear. The length of the CDR3 is 14 residues. V lost 5 bases to trimming and J lost 6 bases, with 16 bases between them. Germline assignment: CDR1 GTSNPN and CDR2 SVGIG (reference sequence). The CDR3: CAWAWRSEAGELFF. Here the CDR3 DNA reads TGTGCCTGGGCTTGGCGGAGTGAAGCCGGGGAGCTGTTTTTT.

The genes are TRBV11-2 and TRBJ2-7; 12 bases are shared with TRBD2. Germline CDR1 and CDR2: SGHAT and FQNNGV. The CDR3 runs 15 residues. Losses at the gene ends were 5 bases for V and 2 bases for J; bases not matched to a gene: 4. The CDR3 sequence is CASSHGLAGTYEQYF. The CDR3 DNA is TGTGCCAGCAGCCACGGACTAGCGGGAACCTACGAGCAGTACTTC. The entire variable domain, with the rest obtained from reference TRBV11-2 and TRBJ2-7, is as follows: EAGVAQSPRYKIIEKRQSVAFWCNPISGHATLYWYQQILGQGPKLLIQFQNNGVVDDSQLPKDRFSAERLKGVDSTLKIQPAKLEDSAVYLCASSHGLAGTYEQYFGPGTRLTVT.

The chain combines TRBV20-1 with TRBJ2-7, with D possibly called TRBD1 or TRBD2 (5 bases each). Germline V gives CDR1 DFQATT, CDR2 SNEGSKA (reference sequence). Trimming took off 1 base at V and 5 bases at J, with 18 bases between the two ends. The CDR3 is 15 residues long. DNA for the CDR3: TGCAGTGCTAGAGTCCTGACCGGCAGGGACCACGAGCAGTACTTC. This encodes CSARVLTGRDHEQYF.

V and J are TRBV11-1 and TRBJ2-3; the match to TRBD2 covers 12 bases. There are 19 residues in the CDR3. The V segment lost 5 bases and the J segment 2 bases; nucleotides outside the gene matches: 14. Germline lookup yields CDR1 SGHAT and CDR2 FQDESV (reference sequence). CDR3 region: CASSLSRLAGVLDTDTQYF. The DNA of the CDR3 is TGTGCCAGCAGCCTATCCAGACTAGCGGGAGTTCTGGACACAGATACGCAGTATTTT.

This clonotype turned up a few times. The chain combines TRBV7-3 with TRBJ2-1; unclear D gene. Germline CDR1 is SGHTA and CDR2 is FQGTGA. Trimming took off 2 bases at V and 5 bases at J, with 7 bases between the two ends. The CDR3 length is 13 residues. The CDR3 region is CASSLRSNNEQFF. As DNA, the CDR3 is TGTGCCAGCAGCTTACGATCAAACAATGAGCAGTTCTTC. The whole variable domain, remainder taken from reference TRBV7-3 and TRBJ2-1, is GAGVSQTPSNKVTEKGKYVELRCDPISGHTALYWYRQSLGQGPEFLIYFQGTGAADDSGLPNDRFFAVRPEGSVSTLKIQRTERGDSAVYLCASSLRSNNEQFFGPGTRLTVL.

This clonotype came up a few times. The chain carries TRBV7-2 and TRBJ2-5; 8 nucleotides line up with TRBD2. V was clipped by 3 bases and J by 4 bases; unmatched bases: 1. The germline CDR1 and CDR2 sequences are SGHTA and FQGNSA. This CDR3 spans 13 amino acids. CDR3 DNA: TGTGCCAGCAGCTTGAGCGGGAGAGAGACCCAGTACTTC. Its translation: CASSLSGRETQYF.